These T cell receptor beta chains were read from a single sample in a study of cytomegalovirus exposure and HLA in healthy donors. This table comes from immunoSEQ multiplex PCR, and its TCRdb copy is limited to in-frame clones, with some not included. The data show 140,000 or so clones, with 70% to 90% seen just once and 3.5% to 5.5% held by the top ten. Input material: PBMCs. Receptor source: a woman in her thirties or forties in good health and CMV-seropositive. CDR3s include the opening cysteine and the closing phenylalanine or tryptophan. The order of the fields is D gene, J gene, clone size, V gene, CDR3 DNA, CDR3 protein. A D gene is named only where the DNA matches it firmly. Size tells how often a clone was seen (once, few, many) or the class of an expanded clone, and some rows leave it out.

D gene: TRBD2
J gene: TRBJ2-7
clone size: -
V gene: TRBV5-4
CDR3 DNA: TGTGCCAGCAGCCCTCGACTAGCGGGGGAGCAGTACTTC
CDR3 protein: CASSPRLAGEQYF

D gene: TRBD1
J gene: TRBJ2-7
clone size: -
V gene: TRBV28
CDR3 DNA: TGTGCCAGCAGCTCCGGGACAGGTTACGAGCAGTACTTC
CDR3 protein: CASSSGTGYEQYF

D gene: TRBD2
J gene: TRBJ2-1
clone size: -
V gene: TRBV7-6
CDR3 DNA: TGTGCCAGCAGCCCCCGGAAACTAGCGGGGGATGAGCAGTTCTTC
CDR3 protein: CASSPRKLAGDEQFF

D gene: TRBD2
J gene: TRBJ2-7
clone size: -
V gene: TRBV2
CDR3 DNA: TGTGCCAGCAGTGAAACCGGGGCTAGCGGGGTCAGTCTGTCCTACGAGCAGTACTTC
CDR3 protein: CASSETGASGVSLSYEQYF

D gene: -
J gene: TRBJ1-3
clone size: -
V gene: TRBV18
CDR3 DNA: TGTGCCAGCTCACCACCGTTCGACACCTCTGGAAACACCATATATTTT
CDR3 protein: CASSPPFDTSGNTIYF

D gene: -
J gene: TRBJ2-2
clone size: -
V gene: TRBV5-1
CDR3 DNA: TGCGCCAGCAGCTTGAACCTAAACACCGGGGAGCTGTTTTTT
CDR3 protein: CASSLNLNTGELFF

D gene: -
J gene: TRBJ1-1
clone size: -
V gene: TRBV11-1
CDR3 DNA: TGTGCCAGCAGCTTACCCTACAGTGGAGCTTTCTTT
CDR3 protein: CASSLPYSGAFF

D gene: TRBD2
J gene: TRBJ2-1
clone size: once
V gene: TRBV27
CDR3 DNA: TGTGCCAGCAGTAGACTAGCGGGGGAACCCTACTCCTACAATGAGCAGTTCTTC
CDR3 protein: CASSRLAGEPYSYNEQFF

D gene: -
J gene: TRBJ1-6
clone size: -
V gene: TRBV9
CDR3 DNA: TGTGCCAGCAGCGTACAAGGAGACAGGCATAATTCACCCCTCCACTTT
CDR3 protein: CASSVQGDRHNSPLHF

D gene: -
J gene: TRBJ1-6
clone size: -
V gene: TRBV5-1
CDR3 DNA: TGCGCCAGCAGCTTGGAGGGGAAAGGTAATTCACCCCTCCACTTT
CDR3 protein: CASSLEGKGNSPLHF

D gene: -
J gene: TRBJ1-4
clone size: -
V gene: TRBV4-3
CDR3 DNA: TGCGCCAGCAGCCAAGATCAGGGGTCTAATGAAAAACTGTTTTTT
CDR3 protein: CASSQDQGSNEKLFF

D gene: -
J gene: TRBJ1-4
clone size: -
V gene: TRBV2
CDR3 DNA: TGTGCCAGCAGTGCCGGGTTTGAAAAACTGTTTTTT
CDR3 protein: CASSAGFEKLFF

D gene: TRBD1
J gene: TRBJ2-5
clone size: -
V gene: TRBV7-7
CDR3 DNA: TGTGCCAGCAGCCGGACAGGGGGCGGCGAGACCCAGTACTTC
CDR3 protein: CASSRTGGGETQYF

D gene: -
J gene: TRBJ2-7
clone size: -
V gene: TRBV5-1
CDR3 DNA: TGCGCCAGCAGTTCACAGAGGGACTCCTACGAGCAGTACTTC
CDR3 protein: CASSSQRDSYEQYF

D gene: -
J gene: TRBJ2-7
clone size: -
V gene: TRBV30
CDR3 DNA: TGTGCCTGGAGGGGGGACATCTACGAGCAGTACTTC
CDR3 protein: CAWRGDIYEQYF

D gene: -
J gene: TRBJ1-1
clone size: -
V gene: TRBV6-5
CDR3 DNA: TGTGCCAGCAGTTACTCGAGGACATTCAACACTGAAGCTTTCTTT
CDR3 protein: CASSYSRTFNTEAFF

D gene: TRBD2
J gene: TRBJ2-1
clone size: -
V gene: TRBV5-4
CDR3 DNA: TGTGCCAGCAGCTTGGTGGGGGGGGATGAGCAGTTCTTC
CDR3 protein: CASSLVGGDEQFF

D gene: TRBD1
J gene: TRBJ2-1
clone size: -
V gene: TRBV4-2
CDR3 DNA: TGTGCCAGCAGCCAAGAGGGACAGGGGAATGAGCAGTTCTTC
CDR3 protein: CASSQEGQGNEQFF

D gene: TRBD2
J gene: TRBJ2-5
clone size: -
V gene: TRBV2
CDR3 DNA: TGTGCCAGCAAGGGTTTCGTTAGCGGGAGTGGAGAGACCCAGTACTTC
CDR3 protein: CASKGFVSGSGETQYF

D gene: -
J gene: TRBJ2-1
clone size: -
V gene: TRBV4-2
CDR3 DNA: TGTGCCAGCAGCCAAGCGCTAGCTGGCAGTGAGCAGTTCTTC
CDR3 protein: CASSQALAGSEQFF

D gene: TRBD2
J gene: TRBJ2-1
clone size: -
V gene: TRBV28
CDR3 DNA: TGTGCCAGCAGTCCCATCTCGGGACTAGCGCACTACAATGAGCAGTTCTTC
CDR3 protein: CASSPISGLAHYNEQFF

D gene: -
J gene: TRBJ2-1
clone size: -
V gene: TRBV7-3
CDR3 DNA: TGTGCCAGCAGTTTCACAGGGCGCAATGAGCAGTTCTTC
CDR3 protein: CASSFTGRNEQFF

D gene: -
J gene: TRBJ1-4
clone size: -
V gene: TRBV11-2
CDR3 DNA: TGTGCCAGCAGCTTAGCCTCGGGTGAAAAACTGTTTTTT
CDR3 protein: CASSLASGEKLFF

D gene: -
J gene: TRBJ2-7
clone size: -
V gene: TRBV7-8
CDR3 DNA: TGTGCCAGCAGCCACTCCTACGAGCAGTACTTC
CDR3 protein: CASSHSYEQYF

D gene: -
J gene: TRBJ2-1
clone size: -
V gene: TRBV14
CDR3 DNA: TGTGCCAGCAGCCAAGATGAAGGGGCGAGACCCAATGAGCAGTTCTTC
CDR3 protein: CASSQDEGARPNEQFF

D gene: -
J gene: TRBJ1-1
clone size: -
V gene: TRBV6-1
CDR3 DNA: TGTGCCAGCACCCAAACCGGGGGAGGCACTGAAGCTTTCTTT
CDR3 protein: CASTQTGGGTEAFF

D gene: -
J gene: TRBJ1-1
clone size: -
V gene: TRBV29-1
CDR3 DNA: TGCAGCGGGACCTCCAGGGCGGCGATGAACACTGAAGCTTTCTTT
CDR3 protein: CSGTSRAAMNTEAFF

D gene: TRBD1
J gene: TRBJ1-1
clone size: -
V gene: TRBV5-8
CDR3 DNA: TGTGCCAGCAGCTTGGACAACAGGGGAATGGACACTGAAGCTTTCTTT
CDR3 protein: CASSLDNRGMDTEAFF

D gene: TRBD2
J gene: TRBJ2-1
clone size: -
V gene: TRBV7-6
CDR3 DNA: TGTGCCAGCAGCTTAGGTAGCGGGAGAAGTGTGGTCTACAATGAGCAGTTCTTC
CDR3 protein: CASSLGSGRSVVYNEQFF

D gene: TRBD2
J gene: TRBJ2-1
clone size: once
V gene: TRBV7-2
CDR3 DNA: TGTGCCAGCAGCTTAGCGGTGGGACTATACAATGAGCAGTTCTTC
CDR3 protein: CASSLAVGLYNEQFF

D gene: -
J gene: TRBJ1-2
clone size: -
V gene: TRBV6-5
CDR3 DNA: TGTGCCAGCAGTTACACCCAGGGAGGATACTATGGCTACACCTTC
CDR3 protein: CASSYTQGGYYGYTF

D gene: TRBD1
J gene: TRBJ1-1
clone size: -
V gene: TRBV18
CDR3 DNA: TGTGCCAGCGGGCGGGACAGGGGGAACACTGAAGCTTTCTTT
CDR3 protein: CASGRDRGNTEAFF

D gene: TRBD2
J gene: TRBJ2-1
clone size: -
V gene: TRBV27
CDR3 DNA: TGTGCCAGCAGTTCCCTCCGTGTAGCGGGGCAGTTCTTC
CDR3 protein: CASSSLRVAGQFF

D gene: -
J gene: TRBJ1-5
clone size: -
V gene: TRBV18
CDR3 DNA: TGTGCCAGCTCACCCAGACAGGTTAGCAATCAGCCCCAGCATTTT
CDR3 protein: CASSPRQVSNQPQHF

D gene: TRBD1
J gene: TRBJ2-3
clone size: -
V gene: TRBV18
CDR3 DNA: TGTGCCAGCTCTCACCGGGACAGGGGGACAGATACGCAGTATTTT
CDR3 protein: CASSHRDRGTDTQYF

D gene: -
J gene: TRBJ2-7
clone size: -
V gene: TRBV9
CDR3 DNA: TGTGCCAGCAGCGTATCTGGGGCGACGGGCTACGAGCAGTACTTC
CDR3 protein: CASSVSGATGYEQYF

D gene: -
J gene: TRBJ2-2
clone size: -
V gene: TRBV6-5
CDR3 DNA: TGTGCCAGCAGTTCTAGTTTCCAGGGCACCGGGGAGCTGTTTTTT
CDR3 protein: CASSSSFQGTGELFF

D gene: TRBD1
J gene: TRBJ2-7
clone size: once
V gene: TRBV5-4
CDR3 DNA: TGTGCCAGCAGCTTAACAGGGGGCGACGAGCAGTACTTC
CDR3 protein: CASSLTGGDEQYF

D gene: TRBD1
J gene: TRBJ1-1
clone size: -
V gene: TRBV30
CDR3 DNA: TGTGCCTGGAGGTCGACAGGGAGCACTGAAGCTTTCTTT
CDR3 protein: CAWRSTGSTEAFF

D gene: -
J gene: TRBJ1-1
clone size: -
V gene: TRBV10-1
CDR3 DNA: TGCGCCAGCAGCGGGAGAAAGAACACTGAAGCTTTCTTT
CDR3 protein: CASSGRKNTEAFF

D gene: -
J gene: TRBJ1-1
clone size: -
V gene: TRBV19
CDR3 DNA: TGTGCCAGTAGTATCGGGCAGGGGATCGAAGCTTTCTTT
CDR3 protein: CASSIGQGIEAFF

D gene: -
J gene: TRBJ1-4
clone size: once
V gene: TRBV28
CDR3 DNA: TGTGCCAGCAGTCAAGTCTGGGGCCTGAATGAAAAACTGTTTTTT
CDR3 protein: CASSQVWGLNEKLFF

D gene: TRBD2
J gene: TRBJ2-3
clone size: -
V gene: TRBV2
CDR3 DNA: TGTGCCAGCACTCTGACTAGCGGAGTTACGCAGTATTTT
CDR3 protein: CASTLTSGVTQYF

D gene: -
J gene: TRBJ2-2
clone size: few
V gene: TRBV9
CDR3 DNA: TGTGCCAGCAGCGTAGGGCAGGGGCCCACCGGGGAGCTGTTTTTT
CDR3 protein: CASSVGQGPTGELFF

D gene: TRBD1
J gene: TRBJ2-7
clone size: -
V gene: TRBV2
CDR3 DNA: TGTGCCAGTGATGACAGGGGGCCAGACGAGCAGTACTTC
CDR3 protein: CASDDRGPDEQYF

D gene: -
J gene: TRBJ2-2
clone size: -
V gene: TRBV2
CDR3 DNA: TGTGCCAGCAGGGCAAGGGGGACCGGGGAGCTGTTTTTT
CDR3 protein: CASRARGTGELFF

D gene: -
J gene: TRBJ1-4
clone size: -
V gene: TRBV2
CDR3 DNA: TGTGCCAGCAGTTCCTACCAGGGGAGGGGAATACAAAAACTGTTTTTT
CDR3 protein: CASSSYQGRGIQKLFF

D gene: -
J gene: TRBJ1-5
clone size: few
V gene: TRBV19
CDR3 DNA: TGTGCCAGTAGTGCCGACATCGATCAGCCCCAGCATTTT
CDR3 protein: CASSADIDQPQHF

D gene: -
J gene: TRBJ1-5
clone size: few
V gene: TRBV4-1
CDR3 DNA: TGCGCCAGCAGCCAAGTTGGCAGGGCCAGGGATCAGCCCCAGCATTTT
CDR3 protein: CASSQVGRARDQPQHF

D gene: -
J gene: TRBJ1-5
clone size: -
V gene: TRBV6-1
CDR3 DNA: TGTGCCAGCAGTGTACAGGTCAGCAATCAGCCCCAGCATTTT
CDR3 protein: CASSVQVSNQPQHF

D gene: TRBD1
J gene: TRBJ1-5
clone size: -
V gene: TRBV7-9
CDR3 DNA: TGTGCCAGCAGCTTGGGACAGCCCAATCAGCCCCAGCATTTT
CDR3 protein: CASSLGQPNQPQHF

D gene: TRBD2
J gene: TRBJ2-3
clone size: -
V gene: TRBV7-2
CDR3 DNA: TGTGCCAGCAGCTTAGGAGCGGGGGCAGATACGCAGTATTTT
CDR3 protein: CASSLGAGADTQYF

D gene: -
J gene: TRBJ1-5
clone size: -
V gene: TRBV2
CDR3 DNA: TGTGCCAGCACCGAGGGGGATCAGCCCCAGCATTTT
CDR3 protein: CASTEGDQPQHF

D gene: TRBD2
J gene: TRBJ2-7
clone size: few
V gene: TRBV28
CDR3 DNA: TGTGCCAGCACCCCCGGCGGGGGAGGGCCCTTCGAGCAGTACTTC
CDR3 protein: CASTPGGGGPFEQYF